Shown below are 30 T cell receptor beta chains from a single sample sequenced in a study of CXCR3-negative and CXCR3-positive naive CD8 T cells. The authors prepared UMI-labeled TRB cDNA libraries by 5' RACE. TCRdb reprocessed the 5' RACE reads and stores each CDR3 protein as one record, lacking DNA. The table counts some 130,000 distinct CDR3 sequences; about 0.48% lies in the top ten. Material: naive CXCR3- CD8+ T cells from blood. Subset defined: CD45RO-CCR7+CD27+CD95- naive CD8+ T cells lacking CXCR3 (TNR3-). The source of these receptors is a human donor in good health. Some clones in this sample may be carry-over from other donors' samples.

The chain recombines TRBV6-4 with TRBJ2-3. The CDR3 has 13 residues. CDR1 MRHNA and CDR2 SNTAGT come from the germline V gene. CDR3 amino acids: CASSDRGTDTQYF.

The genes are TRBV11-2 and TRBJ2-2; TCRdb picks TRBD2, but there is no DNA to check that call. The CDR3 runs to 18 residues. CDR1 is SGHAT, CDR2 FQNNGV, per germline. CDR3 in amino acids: CASSTFGAGLAGDGELFF.

The CDR3 loop reads CSVESEGWGYGYTF. The chain carries TRBV29-1 and TRBJ1-2. Looked up from germline, CDR1 is SQVTM and CDR2 is ANQGSEA. CDR3 length: 14 amino acids.

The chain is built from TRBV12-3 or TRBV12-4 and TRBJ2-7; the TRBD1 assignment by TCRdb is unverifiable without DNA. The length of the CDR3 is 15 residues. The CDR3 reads CASSPFAGGPYEQYF.

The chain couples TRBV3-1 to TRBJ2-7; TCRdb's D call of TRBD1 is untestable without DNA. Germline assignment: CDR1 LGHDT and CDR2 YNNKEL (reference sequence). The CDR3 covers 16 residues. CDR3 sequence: CASSQDGPGGRYEQYF.

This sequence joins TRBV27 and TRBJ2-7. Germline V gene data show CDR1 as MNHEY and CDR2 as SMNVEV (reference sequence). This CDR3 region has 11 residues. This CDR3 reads CASSSHYEQYF.

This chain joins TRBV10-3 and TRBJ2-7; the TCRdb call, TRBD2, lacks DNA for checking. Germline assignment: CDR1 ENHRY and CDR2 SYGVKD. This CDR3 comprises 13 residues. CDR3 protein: CAITGTYSYEQYF.

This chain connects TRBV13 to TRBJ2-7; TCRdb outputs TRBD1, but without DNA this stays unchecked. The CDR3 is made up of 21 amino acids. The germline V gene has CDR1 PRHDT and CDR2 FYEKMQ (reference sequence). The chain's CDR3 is CASSLLNPSGTGGSPSYEQYF. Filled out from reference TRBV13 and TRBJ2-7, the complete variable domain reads AAGVIQSPRHLIKEKRETATLKCYPIPRHDTVYWYQQGPGQDPQFLISFYEKMQSDKGSIPDRFSAQQFSDYHSELNMSSLELGDSALYFCASSLLNPSGTGGSPSYEQYFGPGTRLTVT.

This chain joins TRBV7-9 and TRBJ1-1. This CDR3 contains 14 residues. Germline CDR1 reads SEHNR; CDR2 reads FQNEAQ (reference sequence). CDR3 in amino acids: CASSPIAGNAEAFF.

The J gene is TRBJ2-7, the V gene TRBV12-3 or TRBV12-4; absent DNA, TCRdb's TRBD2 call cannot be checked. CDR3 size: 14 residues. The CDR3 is CASSFTSGSDEQYF.

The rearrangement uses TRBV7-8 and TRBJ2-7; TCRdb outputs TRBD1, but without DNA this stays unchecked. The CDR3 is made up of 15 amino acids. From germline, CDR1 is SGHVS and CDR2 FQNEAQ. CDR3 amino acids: CASSLRAGPSYEQYF.

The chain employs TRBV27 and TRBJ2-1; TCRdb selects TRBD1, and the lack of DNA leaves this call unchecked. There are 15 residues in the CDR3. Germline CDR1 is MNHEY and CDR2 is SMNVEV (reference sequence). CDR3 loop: CASSSTGQGTDEQFF.

CDR3 in amino acids: CASSIETGSYEQYF. The chain employs TRBV19 and TRBJ2-7. CDR3 length equals 14 residues. The germline V gene has CDR1 LNHDA and CDR2 SQIVND (reference sequence).

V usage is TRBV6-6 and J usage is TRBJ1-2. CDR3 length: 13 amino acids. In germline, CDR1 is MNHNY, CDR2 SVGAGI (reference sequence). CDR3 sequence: CASSSDTVYGYTF.

The CDR3 loop reads CASSIGGSLTYNEQFF. This rearrangement joins TRBV19 to TRBJ2-1; TCRdb reports TRBD1, a call that lacks DNA to check it against. The CDR3 has 16 amino acids. From germline, CDR1 is LNHDA and CDR2 SQIVND (reference sequence).

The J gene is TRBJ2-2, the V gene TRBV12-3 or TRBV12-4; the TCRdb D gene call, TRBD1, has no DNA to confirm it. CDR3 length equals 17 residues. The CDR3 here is CASSPGRGLPLTGELVF.

CDR3 amino acids: CASTRDRNSADTEAFF. The chain employs TRBV19 and TRBJ1-1; the D gene TCRdb calls, TRBD1, cannot be checked with no DNA. The germline V gene encodes CDR1 LNHDA and CDR2 SQIVND (reference sequence). CDR3 length: 16 amino acids.

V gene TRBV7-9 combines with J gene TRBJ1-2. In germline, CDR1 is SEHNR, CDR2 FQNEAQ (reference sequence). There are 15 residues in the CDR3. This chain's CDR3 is CASSLAADFHYGYTF.

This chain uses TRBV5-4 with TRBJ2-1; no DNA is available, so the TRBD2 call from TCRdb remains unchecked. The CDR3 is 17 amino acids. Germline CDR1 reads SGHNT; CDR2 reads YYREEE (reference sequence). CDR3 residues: CASSPGLAGALWNEQFF.

This CDR3 is CASSQGTDMNTEAFF. The chain joins TRBV4-1 to TRBJ1-1; the D call from TCRdb, TRBD1, cannot be confirmed without DNA. This CDR3 is 15 amino acids long. Germline V gene lookup returns CDR1 MGHRA and CDR2 YSYEKL.

The CDR3 protein is CASSLDGQGSPQHF. V is TRBV11-2 and J is TRBJ1-5; TCRdb proposes TRBD1, but this gene call is untestable without DNA. The CDR3 is made up of 14 amino acids. Germline CDR1 SGHAT, CDR2 FQNNGV.

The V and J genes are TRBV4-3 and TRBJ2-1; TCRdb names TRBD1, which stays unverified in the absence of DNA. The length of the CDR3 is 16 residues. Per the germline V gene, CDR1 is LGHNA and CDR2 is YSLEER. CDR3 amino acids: CASSQEEAGAGNEQFF.

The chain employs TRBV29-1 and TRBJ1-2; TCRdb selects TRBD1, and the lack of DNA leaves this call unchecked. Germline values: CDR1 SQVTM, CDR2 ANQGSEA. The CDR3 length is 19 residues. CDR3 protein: CSVEGMGERTGGSDYCYTF.

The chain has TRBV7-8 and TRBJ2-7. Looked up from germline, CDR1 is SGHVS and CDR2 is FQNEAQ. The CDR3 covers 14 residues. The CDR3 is CASSLGGVTYEQYF.

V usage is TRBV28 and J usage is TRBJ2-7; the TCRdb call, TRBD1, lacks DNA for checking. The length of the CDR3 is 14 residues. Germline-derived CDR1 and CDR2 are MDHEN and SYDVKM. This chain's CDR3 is CASSLFRGAYEQYF.

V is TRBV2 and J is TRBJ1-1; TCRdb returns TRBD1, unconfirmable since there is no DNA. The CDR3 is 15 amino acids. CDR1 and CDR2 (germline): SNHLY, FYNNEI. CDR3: CASSDWGTLNTEAFF.

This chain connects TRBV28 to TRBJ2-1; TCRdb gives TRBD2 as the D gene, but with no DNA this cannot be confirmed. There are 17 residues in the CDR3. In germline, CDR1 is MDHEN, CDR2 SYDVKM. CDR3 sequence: CASSSLTSGRGLDEQFF.

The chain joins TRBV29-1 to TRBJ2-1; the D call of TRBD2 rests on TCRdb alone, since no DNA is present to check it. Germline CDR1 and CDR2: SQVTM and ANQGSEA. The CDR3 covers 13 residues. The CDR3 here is CSVEPGLDNEQFF.

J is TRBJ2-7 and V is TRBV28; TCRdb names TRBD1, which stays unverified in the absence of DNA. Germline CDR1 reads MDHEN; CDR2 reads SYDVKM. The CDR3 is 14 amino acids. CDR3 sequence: CASSFSGTTYEQYF.

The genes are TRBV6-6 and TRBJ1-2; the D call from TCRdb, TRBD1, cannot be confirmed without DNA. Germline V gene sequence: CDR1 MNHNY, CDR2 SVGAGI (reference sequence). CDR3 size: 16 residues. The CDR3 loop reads CASRPLGTDLNNGYTF.